A single sample gave rise to the 27 T cell receptor beta chains below, sequenced in a study of blood T cell repertoires in COVID-19. Sequenced by immunoSEQ multiplex PCR; TCRdb stores in-frame clones only, minus some. The sample lists 200,000 to 250,000 clones, roughly 85% seen once, with about 2.5% in the top ten. Sequencing was done on a sample of peripheral blood. The receptors were gathered from a woman in her 70s with COVID-19, enrolled during active disease.

This clone showed up just a few times. The chain is built from TRBV5-4 and TRBJ2-3, with a tentative D call TRBD1 (6 bases). V dropped 3 bases and J dropped 2 bases, with 13 bases sitting between them. The germline V gene has CDR1 SGHNT and CDR2 YYREEE (reference sequence). The CDR3 spans 15 residues. CDR3 nucleotides: TGTGCCAGCAGCTCCGGACAGACGATCACAGATACGCAGTATTTT. This encodes CASSSGQTITDTQYF.

The V call is TRBV6-2 or TRBV6-3, the J call TRBJ2-3; 14 bases are shared with TRBD2. Germline CDR1 is MNHEY and CDR2 is SVGEGT. V dropped 6 bases and J dropped 0; count of bases not matched to a gene: 8. This CDR3 is 18 amino acids long. Written as DNA, the CDR3 is TGTGCCAGCAGCCAAGGGACTAGCGGGGGCCTTAGCACAGATACGCAGTATTTT. This sequence encodes CASSQGTSGGLSTDTQYF.

The CDR3 DNA sequence: TGTGCCTGGAGTGTCTTAACCGGGGAGCTGTTTTTT. It is translated as CAWSVLTGELFF. This chain links TRBV30 with TRBJ2-2; D call uncertain. CDR3 length: 12 residues. Germline CDR1 GTSNPN, CDR2 SVGIG (reference sequence). Trimming took off 0 bases at V and 5 bases at J, with 4 bases between the two ends.

The rearrangement links TRBV25-1 to TRBJ1-3, with D possibly TRBD1 on 5 matching bases. The CDR3 runs to 15 residues. V shed 8 bases and J shed 0 bases, with 14 bases lying between them. Germline CDR1 is MGHDK and CDR2 is SYGVNS. CDR3 sequence reads: CASSQAQGSGNTIYF. The CDR3 region has the DNA TGTGCCAGCTCCCAGGCGCAGGGCTCTGGAAACACCATATATTTT.

V and J are TRBV19 and TRBJ1-1, with 8 bases identical to TRBD1. Germline V CDR1 and CDR2: LNHDA, SQIVND (reference sequence). Losses at the gene ends were 3 bases for V and 7 bases for J; bases not matched to a gene: 1. The CDR3 length is 12 residues. The CDR3 reads CASSMGTGEAFF. CDR3 DNA: TGTGCCAGTAGTATGGGGACAGGTGAAGCTTTCTTT.

This sequence joins TRBV7-8 and TRBJ2-2; the match to TRBD2 covers 7 bases. V lost 5 bases, J lost 6 bases, and 12 bases stayed unmatched. The CDR3 contains 16 residues. From germline, CDR1 is SGHVS and CDR2 FQNEAQ. As DNA, the CDR3 is TGTGCCAGCAGCGGACGGGACTATACTACCCCCGGGGAGCTGTTTTTT. Translating it yields CASSGRDYTTPGELFF. The full variable domain, with the rest looked up from reference TRBV7-8 and TRBJ2-2, is GAGVSQSPRYKVAKRGQDVALRCDPISGHVSLFWYQQALGQGPEFLTYFQNEAQLDKSGLPSDRFFAERPEGSVSTLKIQRTQQEDSAVYLCASSGRDYTTPGELFFGEGSRLTVL.

The V gene is TRBV3-1 (or the pseudogene TRBV3-2), the J gene TRBJ1-1, with TRBD1 as a possible D gene (6 bases). In germline, CDR1 is LGHDT, CDR2 YNNKEL (reference sequence). This CDR3 comprises 13 residues. The V end lost 0 bases, the J end lost 5 bases, and 7 bases lay between the germline ends. CDR3 loop: CASSQDRGTEAFF. CDR3 DNA: TGTGCCAGCAGCCAAGATAGGGGGACTGAAGCTTTCTTT.

This chain uses TRBV5-1 with TRBJ1-1; D is possibly TRBD1 (6 bases). There are 15 residues in the CDR3. Trimming left V 2 bases short and J 1 base short, with 12 bases between. Germline CDR1 SGHRS, CDR2 YFSETQ. This CDR3 is CASSLPGQPNTEAFF. CDR3 coding DNA: TGCGCCAGCAGCTTACCTGGACAGCCGAACACTGAAGCTTTCTTT.

Remarks on this clone: Other DNA sequences within the sample encode an identical CDR3. The rearrangement links TRBV5-1 to TRBJ1-1; a possible D gene is TRBD1 (6 bases). The V gene lost 1 base and the J gene lost 1 base, with 8 bases spanning the gap. The CDR3 covers 14 residues. The V gene's germline CDR1 is SGHRS and CDR2 YFSETQ. Written as DNA, the CDR3 is TGCGCCAGCAGCTTGTCAGGGGCGAACACTGAAGCTTTCTTT. It encodes CASSLSGANTEAFF.

This chain joins TRBV11-3 and TRBJ2-3, with D possibly TRBD1 on 6 matching bases. This CDR3 spans 14 amino acids. CDR1 SGHNT and CDR2 YENEEA come from the germline V gene. With 3 bases removed from V and 5 bases from J, the gap between germline ends came to 12 bases. The CDR3 loop is CASSFGQQGDTQYF. For the CDR3, the DNA is TGTGCCAGCAGCTTCGGACAGCAGGGAGATACGCAGTATTTT.

The chain carries TRBV30 and TRBJ1-5; TRBD1 matches at 9 bases. The germline V gene encodes CDR1 GTSNPN and CDR2 SVGIG (reference sequence). J gave up 4 bases and V 4 bases, and 5 bases lay outside the gene matches. The CDR3 is 14 amino acids. The DNA of the CDR3 is TGTGCCTGGAAGGACAGGGGTTGGAATCAGCCCCAGCATTTT. Translation: CAWKDRGWNQPQHF.

This chain links TRBV6-5 with TRBJ2-1, with a possible D match to TRBD2 (6 bases). This CDR3 comprises 16 residues. The germline CDR1 and CDR2 sequences are MNHEY and SVGAGI. Between the trimmed V and J ends, which lost 0 bases and 2 bases, there was a span of 11 bases. CDR3 nucleotide sequence: TGTGCCAGCAGTTACTCCGGGACTGCCCCCTACAATGAGCAGTTCTTC. Translation gives CASSYSGTAPYNEQFF.

V usage is TRBV6-2 or TRBV6-3 and J usage is TRBJ1-2; 10 bases fit TRBD1. The V gene end was trimmed by 3 bases and the J gene end by 7 bases; junction bases not matched to a gene: 8. The CDR3 is made up of 15 amino acids. Germline V lookup: CDR1 MNHEY, CDR2 SVGEGT. The CDR3 reads CASSYSGTGDSGYTF. The CDR3 nucleotides are TGTGCCAGCAGTTATTCCGGGACAGGGGATTCTGGCTACACCTTC.

The CDR3 loop is CASRLDEAGGRETQYF. The CDR3 coding sequence is TGTGCCAGCAGACTCGATGAAGCGGGGGGGCGAGAGACCCAGTACTTC. The genes are TRBV3-1 (or the pseudogene TRBV3-2) and TRBJ2-5; 10 bases are a match to TRBD2. The CDR3 covers 16 residues. Germline V CDR1 and CDR2: LGHDT, YNNKEL (reference sequence). Trimming cost V 6 bases and J 4 bases; bases outside gene matches: 11.

The chain has TRBV9 and TRBJ1-4; D gene uncertain. Germline V gives CDR1 SGDLS, CDR2 YYNGEE. CDR3 size: 17 residues. Between the trimmed V and J ends, which lost 0 bases and 0 bases, there was a span of 12 bases. The chain's CDR3 is CASSVEGNYPTNEKLFF. The CDR3 nucleotides are TGTGCCAGCAGCGTAGAAGGCAACTACCCAACTAATGAAAAACTGTTTTTT.

The J gene is TRBJ1-5, the V gene TRBV4-2; TRBD1 matches at 8 bases. Germline V gives CDR1 LGHNA, CDR2 YNFKEQ. The V gene end was trimmed by 3 bases and the J gene end by 6 bases; junction bases not matched to a gene: 13. The CDR3 runs to 17 residues. DNA for the CDR3: TGTGCCAGCAGCCAGAATACAGGGGGTCCAGGTGGTCAGCCCCAGCATTTT. The encoded protein is CASSQNTGGPGGQPQHF.

This chain links TRBV24-1 with TRBJ2-2; unclear D gene. The CDR3 contains 18 residues. Looked up from germline, CDR1 is KGHDR and CDR2 is SFDVKD. V was shortened by 2 bases and J by 1 base, with 16 bases between the two germline ends. CDR3 loop: CATSDSNAINWNTGELFF. CDR3 in DNA: TGTGCCACCAGTGATTCCAATGCTATTAACTGGAACACCGGGGAGCTGTTTTTT.

The rearrangement links TRBV12-3 or TRBV12-4 to TRBJ1-1; D uncertain. The CDR3 totals 13 residues. V lost 5 bases and J 1 base, leaving 8 bases between the germline ends. The CDR3 sequence: CASSPPSNTEAFF. The CDR3 DNA reads as TGTGCCAGCAGTCCCCCGTCGAACACTGAAGCTTTCTTT.

This chain joins TRBV6-6 and TRBJ1-1, with a possible D match to TRBD1 (6 bases). V was trimmed by 4 bases and J by 6 bases, leaving 18 bases between them. The CDR3 runs to 15 residues. The germline V gene encodes CDR1 MNHNY and CDR2 SVGAGI (reference sequence). CDR3 loop: CASSLVPGDYAEAFF. CDR3 nucleotide sequence: TGTGCCAGCAGTTTAGTACCAGGGGATTATGCTGAAGCTTTCTTT.

This clone appeared a single time. This rearrangement joins TRBV6-5 to TRBJ1-2; 7 bases are shared with TRBD1. J lost 6 bases, V lost 7 bases, and 8 bases had no gene match. CDR1 is MNHEY and CDR2 is SVGAGI in the germline V gene. The CDR3 extends over 13 amino acids. CDR3 amino acids: CASIPTGVDGYTF. The CDR3 DNA follows: TGTGCCAGCATTCCTACAGGGGTGGATGGCTACACCTTC.

This clone is a singleton in its sample. V and J are TRBV28 and TRBJ1-3, with TRBD1 as a possible D gene (5 bases). The germline CDR1 and CDR2 sequences are MDHEN and SYDVKM. The CDR3 length is 14 residues. V was trimmed by 6 bases and J by 2 bases, leaving 11 bases between them. The CDR3 DNA is TGTGCCAGCAGGGCTCAGGGCCCTGGAAACACCATATATTTT. It is translated as CASRAQGPGNTIYF.

This clone was detected only a few times. The chain couples TRBV7-9 to TRBJ1-6; the D is unclear. Per germline, CDR1 SEHNR and CDR2 FQNEAQ (reference sequence). This CDR3 is built from 14 residues. V lost 3 bases to trimming and J lost 9 bases, with 12 bases between them. CDR3 bases: TGTGCCAGCAGCTTTCAGGAGGGAGGTTCACCCCTCCACTTT. It translates to CASSFQEGGSPLHF. Full variable domain (rest looked up from reference TRBV7-9 and TRBJ1-6): DTGVSQNPRHKITKRGQNVTFRCDPISEHNRLYWYRQTLGQGPEFLTYFQNEAQLEKSRLLSDRFSAERPKGSFSTLEIQRTEQGDSAMYLCASSFQEGGSPLHFGNGTRLTVT.

The chain links TRBV19 to TRBJ1-2; TRBD1 aligns across 8 bases. J lost 4 bases, V lost 0 bases, and 10 bases had no gene match. Germline V gene lookup returns CDR1 LNHDA and CDR2 SQIVND (reference sequence). This CDR3 contains 17 residues. CDR3 loop: CASSIEATDRVLYGYTF. In DNA, the CDR3 is TGTGCCAGTAGTATAGAAGCGACGGACAGGGTTCTCTATGGCTACACCTTC.

This rearrangement joins TRBV4-2 to TRBJ2-2; 12 positions match TRBD1. The CDR3 length is 19 residues. The J segment lost 5 bases and the V segment lost 1 base, leaving 11 bases of the junction unmatched. Germline CDR1 is LGHNA and CDR2 is YNFKEQ. The CDR3 region is CASSQGPGQGAGGTGELFF. CDR3 coding DNA: TGTGCCAGCAGCCAAGGGCCGGGACAGGGGGCAGGTGGGACCGGGGAGCTGTTTTTT.

V and J are TRBV7-9 and TRBJ1-2; D might be TRBD1 (5 bases). The germline CDR1 and CDR2 sequences are SEHNR and FQNEAQ (reference sequence). Trimming removed 6 bases at V and 1 base at J, with 12 bases between. This CDR3 region has 14 residues. Here the CDR3 DNA reads TGTGCCAGCAGAGAGAAGCAGGGTAACTATGGCTACACCTTC. Translation: CASREKQGNYGYTF. Complete variable domain (other parts from reference TRBV7-9 and TRBJ1-2): DTGVSQNPRHKITKRGQNVTFRCDPISEHNRLYWYRQTLGQGPEFLTYFQNEAQLEKSRLLSDRFSAERPKGSFSTLEIQRTEQGDSAMYLCASREKQGNYGYTFGSGTRLTVV.

The chain carries TRBV6-1 and TRBJ2-4; 8 positions agree with TRBD2. V lost 2 bases and J lost 7; bases outside the gene matches: 10. The CDR3 extends over 16 amino acids. From germline, CDR1 is MNHNS and CDR2 SASEGT. For the CDR3, the DNA is TGTGCCAGCAGTGAAAGTCTAGCGGGTCCGAGTAACATTCAGTACTTC. Translating it yields CASSESLAGPSNIQYF.

This chain connects TRBV12-5 to TRBJ2-1, with no clear D. Deletions cut 1 base from V and 0 bases from J, with 13 bases between. This CDR3 spans 17 amino acids. Per germline, CDR1 LGHNT and CDR2 FRNRAP. CDR3: CASGLAQALSSYNEQFF. CDR3 DNA sequence: TGTGCTAGTGGTTTGGCTCAGGCTCTAAGCTCCTACAATGAGCAGTTCTTC.